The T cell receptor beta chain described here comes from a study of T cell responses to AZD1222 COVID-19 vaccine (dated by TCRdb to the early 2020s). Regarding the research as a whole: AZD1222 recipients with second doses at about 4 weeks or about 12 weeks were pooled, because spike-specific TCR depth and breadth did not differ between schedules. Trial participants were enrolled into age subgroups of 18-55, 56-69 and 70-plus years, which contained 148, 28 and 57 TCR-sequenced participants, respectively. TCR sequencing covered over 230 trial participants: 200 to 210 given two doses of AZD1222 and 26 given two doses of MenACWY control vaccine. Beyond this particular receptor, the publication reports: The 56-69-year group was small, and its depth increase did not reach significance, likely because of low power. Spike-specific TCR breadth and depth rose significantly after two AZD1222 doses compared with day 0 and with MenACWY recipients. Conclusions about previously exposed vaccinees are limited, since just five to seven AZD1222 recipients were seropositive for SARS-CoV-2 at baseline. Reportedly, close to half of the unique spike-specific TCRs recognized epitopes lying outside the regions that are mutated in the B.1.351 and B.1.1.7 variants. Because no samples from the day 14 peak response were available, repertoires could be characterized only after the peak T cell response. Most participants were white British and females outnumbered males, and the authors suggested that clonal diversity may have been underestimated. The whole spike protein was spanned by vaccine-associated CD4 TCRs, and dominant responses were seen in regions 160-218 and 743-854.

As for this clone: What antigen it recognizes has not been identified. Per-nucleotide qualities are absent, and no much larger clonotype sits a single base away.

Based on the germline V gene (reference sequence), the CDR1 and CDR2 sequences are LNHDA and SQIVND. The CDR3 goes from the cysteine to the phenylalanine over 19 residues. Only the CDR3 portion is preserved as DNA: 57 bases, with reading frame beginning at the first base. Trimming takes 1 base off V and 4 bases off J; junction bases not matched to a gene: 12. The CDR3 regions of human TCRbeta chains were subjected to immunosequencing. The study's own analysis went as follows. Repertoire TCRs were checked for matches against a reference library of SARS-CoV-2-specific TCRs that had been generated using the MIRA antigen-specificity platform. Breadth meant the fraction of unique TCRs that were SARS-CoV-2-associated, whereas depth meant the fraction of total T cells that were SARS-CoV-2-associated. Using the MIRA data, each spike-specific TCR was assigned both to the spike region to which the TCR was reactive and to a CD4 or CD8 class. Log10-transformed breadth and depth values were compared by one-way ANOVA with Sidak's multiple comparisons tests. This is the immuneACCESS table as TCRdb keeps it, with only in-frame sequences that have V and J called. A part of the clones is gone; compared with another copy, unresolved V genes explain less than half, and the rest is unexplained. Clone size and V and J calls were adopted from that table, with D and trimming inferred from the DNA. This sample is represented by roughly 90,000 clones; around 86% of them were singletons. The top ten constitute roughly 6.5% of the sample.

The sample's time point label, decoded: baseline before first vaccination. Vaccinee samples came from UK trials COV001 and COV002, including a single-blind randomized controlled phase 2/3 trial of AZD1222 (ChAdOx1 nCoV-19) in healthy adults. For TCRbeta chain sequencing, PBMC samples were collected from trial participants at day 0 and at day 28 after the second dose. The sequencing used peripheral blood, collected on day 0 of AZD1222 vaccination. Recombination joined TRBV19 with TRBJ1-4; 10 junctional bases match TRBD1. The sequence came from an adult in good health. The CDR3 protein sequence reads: CASSIGTGTGVSFNEKLFF. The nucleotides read TGTGCCAGTAGTATAGGCACCGGGACAGGGGTTTCTTTTAATGAAAAACTGTTTTTT.